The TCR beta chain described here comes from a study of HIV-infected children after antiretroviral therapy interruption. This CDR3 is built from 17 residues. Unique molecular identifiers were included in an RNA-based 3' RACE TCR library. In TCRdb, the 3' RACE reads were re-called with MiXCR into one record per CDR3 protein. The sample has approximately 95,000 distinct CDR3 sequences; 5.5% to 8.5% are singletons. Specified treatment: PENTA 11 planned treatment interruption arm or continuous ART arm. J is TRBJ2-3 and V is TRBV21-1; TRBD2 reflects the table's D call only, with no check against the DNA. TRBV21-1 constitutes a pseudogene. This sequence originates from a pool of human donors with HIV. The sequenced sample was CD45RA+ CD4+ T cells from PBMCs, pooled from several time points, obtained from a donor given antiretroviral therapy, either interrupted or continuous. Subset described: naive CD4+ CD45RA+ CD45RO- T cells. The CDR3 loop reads CASSSPGTSGYTDTQYF. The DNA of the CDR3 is TGTGCCAGCAGCTCCCCCGGGACTAGCGGTTACACAGATACGCAGTATTTT.